Presented here are 14 T cell receptor beta chains from one specimen sequenced in a study of blood T cell repertoires in COVID-19. TCRdb's table, derived via immunoSEQ multiplex PCR, lists solely in-frame clones and lacks some. The sample has under 200,000 clones, roughly 81% seen once; the top ten hold less than 5.5%. Material: peripheral blood. These TCRs come from a woman of 80 years or more with acute or convalescent COVID-19.

In regard to this clone: A junction end diverges from the germline sequence, so it may reflect a read error. This chain uses TRBV7-7 with TRBJ1-3; D might be TRBD1 (6 bases). This CDR3 is 15 amino acids long. Germline CDR1 SSHAT, CDR2 FNYEAQ (reference sequence). In nucleotides, the CDR3 is TGTGCTAGCAGCTCAGCCCCAGGGGACGGCAACACCATATATTTT. The encoded protein is CASSSAPGDGNTIYF. Using reference TRBV7-7 and TRBJ1-3 for the parts outside the CDR3, the full variable domain is GAGVSQSPRYKVTKRGQDVTLRCDPISSHATLYWYQQALGQGPEFLTYFNYEAQPDKSGLPSDRFSAERPEGSISTLTIQRTEQRDSAMYRCASSSAPGDGNTIYFGEGSWLTVV.

The chain links TRBV5-1 to TRBJ1-6; a possible D gene is TRBD1 (5 bases). This CDR3 comprises 14 residues. V was clipped by 3 bases and J by 11 bases, with 15 bases between them. Germline V gene sequence: CDR1 SGHRS, CDR2 YFSETQ. For the CDR3, the DNA is TGCGCCAGCAGCTGGGGCGTCACGGACCCACCCCTCCACTTT. Amino acid sequence: CASSWGVTDPPLHF.

This chain uses TRBV15 with TRBJ2-7; no clear D. V was pared by 0 bases and J by 2 bases, with 8 bases between. Looked up from germline, CDR1 is LNHNV and CDR2 is YYDKDF (reference sequence). The CDR3 is 14 residues long. This CDR3 is CATSREGQAYEQYF. CDR3 DNA sequence: TGTGCCACCAGCAGAGAAGGTCAGGCCTACGAGCAGTACTTC.

The chain carries TRBV2 and TRBJ1-1; TRBD1 might be the D (5 bases). The CDR3 has 13 amino acids. The V and J ends lost 7 bases and 5 bases respectively, with 14 bases between them. Germline V gene sequence: CDR1 SNHLY, CDR2 FYNNEI. Here the CDR3 DNA reads TGTGCCAGCATGTCCCAGGGTTGGACTGAAGCTTTCTTT. It specifies CASMSQGWTEAFF.

This clone was recorded once. The chain joins TRBV5-1 to TRBJ1-1; D gene unclear. CDR1 is SGHRS, CDR2 YFSETQ, per germline. V lost 1 base, J lost 0 bases, and 7 bases lay in between. CDR3 length: 14 residues. CDR3 protein: CASSLISLNTEAFF. The CDR3 nucleotides are TGCGCCAGCAGCTTGATCTCCTTGAACACTGAAGCTTTCTTT.

The J gene is TRBJ2-5, the V gene TRBV27; the match to TRBD1 covers 7 bases. The ends lost 3 bases at V and 7 bases at J; junction bases unmatched: 5. This CDR3 is 13 amino acids long. Per the germline V gene, CDR1 is MNHEY and CDR2 is SMNVEV (reference sequence). In DNA form, the CDR3 reads TGTGCCAGCAGTTTTACAGGGGACGGGACCCAGTACTTC. The encoded protein is CASSFTGDGTQYF.

In this sample, this clone turned up once. This sequence joins TRBV24-1 and TRBJ1-4; a weak D match, TRBD1 (5 bases). The CDR3 totals 13 residues. The germline CDR1 and CDR2 sequences are KGHDR and SFDVKD. Trimming removed 12 bases at V and 11 bases at J, with 21 bases between. The CDR3 region has the DNA TGTGCCCCAACCGCGGAGGGGCTGAATAAACTGTTTTTT. Its translation: CAPTAEGLNKLFF.

This chain connects TRBV7-2 to TRBJ2-7, with 11 positions matching TRBD1. V trimming: 5 bases; J trimming: 1 base; junction bases outside the gene matches: 4. Per germline, CDR1 SGHTA and CDR2 FQGNSA. This CDR3 region has 15 residues. CDR3 DNA sequence: TGTGCCAGCAGCCGCGGGACAGGGGGGTCCTACGAGCAGTACTTC. It specifies CASSRGTGGSYEQYF.

This clone has only one observation. The rearrangement uses TRBV28 and TRBJ2-5; 7 nucleotides line up with TRBD2. Per the germline V gene, CDR1 is MDHEN and CDR2 is SYDVKM. Trimming at V came to 6 bases and at J to 1 base, leaving 8 bases not matched to a gene. The CDR3 is 15 residues long. DNA for the CDR3: TGTGCCAGCAGGTCGGGGGGACCGTTCCAAGAGACCCAGTACTTC. This codes for CASRSGGPFQETQYF.

The gene calls are TRBV7-9 and TRBJ2-5, with TRBD2 as a possible D gene (5 bases). The CDR3 has 14 amino acids. Germline V gene data show CDR1 as SEHNR and CDR2 as FQNEAQ (reference sequence). V was clipped by 1 base and J by 4 bases, with 10 bases between them. CDR3 bases: TGTGCCAGCAGCTTAGGTGGCGGGCCAGAGACCCAGTACTTC. Its protein is CASSLGGGPETQYF.

The table lists this clone with a few counts. This sequence joins TRBV27 and TRBJ1-3, with D unclear. CDR1 and CDR2 from the germline V gene are MNHEY and SMNVEV (reference sequence). The length of the CDR3 is 13 residues. Trimming took 5 bases from V and 3 from J, leaving 8 bases between them. For the CDR3, the DNA is TGTGCCAGCAGTCCGGGATTTGGAAACACCATATATTTT. Its protein product is CASSPGFGNTIYF.

The chain couples TRBV24-1 to TRBJ2-7; 9 positions agree with TRBD1. The CDR3 has 16 amino acids. V lost 2 bases to trimming and J lost 2 bases; unmatched junction nucleotides: 6. The V gene's germline CDR1 is KGHDR and CDR2 SFDVKD. This CDR3 is CATSDSGTGRPYEQYF. The DNA for the CDR3 is TGTGCCACCAGTGATTCCGGGACAGGGAGACCCTACGAGCAGTACTTC.

The chain combines TRBV7-9 with TRBJ2-2; TRBD1 matches 7 bases. The ends lost 5 bases at V and 5 bases at J; junction bases unmatched: 8. CDR1 is SEHNR, CDR2 FQNEAQ, per germline (reference sequence). This CDR3 contains 15 residues. The CDR3 nucleotides are TGTGCCAGCAGCGCGCCCGGGACAGCTACCGGGGAGCTGTTTTTT. This encodes CASSAPGTATGELFF.

The chain has TRBV7-2 and TRBJ2-3; D is ambiguous. Trimming left V 2 bases short and J 3 bases short, with 6 bases between. CDR1 and CDR2 (germline): SGHTA, FQGNSA. The CDR3 has 13 residues. The CDR3 region has the DNA TGTGCCAGCAGCTTAATCATGACAGATACGCAGTATTTT. Translation gives CASSLIMTDTQYF.